Below, 10 T cell receptor beta chains from the same sample are listed, as sequenced in a study of T cells after yellow fever vaccination. TCRdb ran MiXCR on the 5' RACE reads and lists one entry per CDR3 protein. The profile shows roughly 250,000 distinct CDR3 sequences, approximately 13% of them singletons. The input for sequencing was CD4+ T cells sorted from PBMCs, taken 45 days after the yellow fever booster vaccination. These TCRs come from a man between 25 and 39 years old who received the YFV17D yellow fever vaccine.

This sequence joins TRBV12-3 or TRBV12-4 and TRBJ1-5, with D perhaps matching TRBD1 (5 bases). Between the trimmed V and J ends, which lost 5 bases and 7 bases, there was a span of 9 bases. CDR3 length: 12 residues. DNA of the CDR3: TGTGCCAGCAGTAGGGGCGGACAGCCCCAGCATTTT. Protein: CASSRGGQPQHF.

CDR3 protein: CASSQKTGKSVTGELFF. DNA for the CDR3: TGTGCCAGCAGCCAAAAAACAGGGAAATCAGTCACCGGGGAGCTGTTTTTT. The rearrangement links TRBV4-2 to TRBJ2-2; D may be TRBD1 (6 bases). The germline V and J ends were trimmed by 2 bases and 4 bases, with 17 bases remaining between them. The CDR3 has 17 residues. Germline V gene lookup returns CDR1 LGHNA and CDR2 YNFKEQ.

This clonotype was counted between two and nine times. The rearrangement links TRBV12-5 to TRBJ2-3; D gene unclear. V lost 4 bases and J lost 5, with 10 bases in between. This CDR3 contains 13 residues. CDR1 and CDR2 (germline): LGHNT, FRNRAP. This CDR3 is CASGSLWVDTQYF. The CDR3 nucleotides are TGTGCTAGTGGTTCCCTGTGGGTAGATACGCAGTATTTT.

The V and J genes are TRBV5-1 and TRBJ2-7, with 9 bases aligning to TRBD1. With V trimmed by 4 bases and J by 5 bases, 7 bases remained unmatched. The CDR3 consists of 14 residues. Germline V gene lookup returns CDR1 SGHRS and CDR2 YFSETQ. CDR3 sequence reads: CASSGGDRANEQYF. In nucleotides, the CDR3 is TGCGCCAGCAGCGGGGGGGACAGGGCGAACGAGCAGTACTTC.

This clonotype was seen many times. V gene TRBV7-6 combines with J gene TRBJ2-2; tentative D call: TRBD1 (6 bases). Trimming left V 4 bases short and J 4 bases short, with 13 bases between. The CDR3 consists of 15 residues. Germline V gene data show CDR1 as SGHVS and CDR2 as FNYEAQ. CDR3: CASSSIQGFTGELFF. The CDR3, as DNA: TGTGCCAGCAGCTCCATCCAGGGGTTCACCGGGGAGCTGTTTTTT.

The rearrangement uses TRBV6-5 and TRBJ2-7; 11 bases are shared with TRBD1. The germline V gene has CDR1 MNHEY and CDR2 SVGAGI. The junction had 4 bases not matched to a gene; V was cut back by 4 bases and J by 5 bases. The CDR3 has 14 residues. Here the CDR3 reads CASSWGTGGNEQYF. CDR3 nucleotide sequence: TGTGCCAGCAGTTGGGGGACAGGGGGTAACGAGCAGTACTTC.

The chain uses TRBV27 and TRBJ2-7, with 7 bases matching TRBD1. With V trimmed by 7 bases and J by 2 bases, 11 bases remained unmatched. The germline CDR1 and CDR2 sequences are MNHEY and SMNVEV (reference sequence). This CDR3 is built from 15 residues. CDR3 bases: TGTGCCAGCAACACAGGGGAAACCCCTCCCTACGAGCAGTACTTC. Residues: CASNTGETPPYEQYF.

This clonotype showed up many times. The V and J genes are TRBV12-3 or TRBV12-4 and TRBJ1-1; D is unclear. V was pared by 6 bases and J by 1 base, with 3 bases between. The CDR3 runs 11 residues. The CDR3: CASSRNTEAFF. The CDR3 DNA sequence: TGTGCCAGCAGCCGGAACACTGAAGCTTTCTTT.

This chain joins TRBV30 and TRBJ1-2; no clear D gene. Germline lookup yields CDR1 GTSNPN and CDR2 SVGIG (reference sequence). Trimming removed 3 bases from V and 8 bases from J, with 19 bases in between. CDR3 length: 14 residues. CDR3 bases: TGTGCCTGGAGGCACACGACGGCGGCGAGGGGCTACACCTTC. It encodes CAWRHTTAARGYTF.

This clonotype was observed a handful of times. The genes are TRBV5-1 and TRBJ2-1; 9 bases are a match to TRBD1. This CDR3 spans 16 amino acids. Trimming cost V 4 bases and J 8 bases; bases outside gene matches: 13. Germline V gene data show CDR1 as SGHRS and CDR2 as YFSETQ. CDR3 amino acids: CASSPRGTGFLDEQFF. Here the CDR3 DNA reads TGCGCCAGCAGCCCTCGAGGGACAGGGTTTCTCGATGAGCAGTTCTTC.